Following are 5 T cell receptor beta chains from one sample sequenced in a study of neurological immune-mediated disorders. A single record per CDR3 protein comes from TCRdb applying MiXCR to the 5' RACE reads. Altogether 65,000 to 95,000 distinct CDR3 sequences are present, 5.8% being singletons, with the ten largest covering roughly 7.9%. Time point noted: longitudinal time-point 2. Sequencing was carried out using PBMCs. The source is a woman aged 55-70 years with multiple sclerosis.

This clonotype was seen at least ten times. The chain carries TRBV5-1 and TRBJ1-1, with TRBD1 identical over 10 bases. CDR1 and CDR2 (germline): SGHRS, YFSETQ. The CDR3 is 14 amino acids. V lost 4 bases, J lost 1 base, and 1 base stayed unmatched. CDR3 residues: CASSRDRGNTEAFF. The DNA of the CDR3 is TGCGCCAGCAGCAGGGACAGGGGGAACACTGAAGCTTTCTTT.

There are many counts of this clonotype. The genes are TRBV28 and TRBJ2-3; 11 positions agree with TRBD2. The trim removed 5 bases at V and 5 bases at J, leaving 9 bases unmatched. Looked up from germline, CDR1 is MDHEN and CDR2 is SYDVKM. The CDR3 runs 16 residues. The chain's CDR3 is CASSPLAGGLRDTQYF. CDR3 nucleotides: TGTGCCAGCAGTCCTCTAGCGGGGGGCCTCCGAGATACGCAGTATTTT.

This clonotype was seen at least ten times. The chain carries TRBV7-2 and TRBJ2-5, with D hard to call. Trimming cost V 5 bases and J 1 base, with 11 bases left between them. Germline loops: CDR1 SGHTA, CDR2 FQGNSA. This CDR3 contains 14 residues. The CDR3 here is CASSAPGPQETQYF. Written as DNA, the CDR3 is TGTGCCAGCAGCGCACCCGGGCCCCAAGAGACCCAGTACTTC.

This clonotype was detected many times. The CDR3 is CASSLHPLYGYTF. CDR3 nucleotides: TGTGCCAGCAGCCTACACCCTCTCTATGGCTACACCTTC. The chain joins TRBV7-9 to TRBJ1-2; no reliable D call. The CDR3 length is 13 residues. V was shortened by 5 bases and J by 4 bases, with 11 bases between the two germline ends. Germline V gene sequence: CDR1 SEHNR, CDR2 FQNEAQ (reference sequence).

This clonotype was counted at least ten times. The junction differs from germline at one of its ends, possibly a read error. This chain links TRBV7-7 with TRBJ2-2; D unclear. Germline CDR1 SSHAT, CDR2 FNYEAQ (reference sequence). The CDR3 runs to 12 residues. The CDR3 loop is CASSLGSGELFF. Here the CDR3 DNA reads TGTGCTAGCAGCTTGGGATCCGGGGAGCTGTTTTTT.